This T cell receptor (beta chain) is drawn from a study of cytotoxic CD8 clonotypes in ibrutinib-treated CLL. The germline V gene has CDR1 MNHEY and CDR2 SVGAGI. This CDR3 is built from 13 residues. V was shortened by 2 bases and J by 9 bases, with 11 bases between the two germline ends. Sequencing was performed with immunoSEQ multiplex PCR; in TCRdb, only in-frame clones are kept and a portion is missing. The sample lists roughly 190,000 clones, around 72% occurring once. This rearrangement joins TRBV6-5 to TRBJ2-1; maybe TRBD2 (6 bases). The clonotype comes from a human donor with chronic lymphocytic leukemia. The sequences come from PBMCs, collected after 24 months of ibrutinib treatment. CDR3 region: CASSYTTSREQFF. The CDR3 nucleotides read TGTGCCAGCAGTTACACGACTAGTCGTGAGCAGTTCTTC.